The entry below gives a single T cell receptor (beta chain) sequence along with its context. Antigen: not known. This entry belongs to a study of T cell responses to AZD1222 COVID-19 vaccine. General study results and limits: Females outnumbered males among donors, who were mostly white British; clonal diversity was possibly underestimated. Mapped onto spike, vaccine-associated CD4 TCRs spanned it and were dominant at 160-218 and 743-854. Repertoire collection took place solely once the T cell response had peaked.

Sequenced by immunoSEQ multiplex PCR; TCRdb stores in-frame clones only, minus some. The sample consists of around 120,000 clones, about 91% of them appearing once. The analysis combined second doses at about 4 or about 12 weeks. The germline V gene encodes CDR1 SNHLY and CDR2 FYNNEI. The V segment lost 0 bases and the J segment 5 bases; nucleotides outside the gene matches: 8. This CDR3 spans 18 amino acids. The sequencing here drew on peripheral blood, taken 28 days after the second AZD1222 dose. The receptor's source is an adult who received the AZD1222 COVID-19 vaccine. The V gene is TRBV2, the J gene TRBJ2-3; TRBD2 matches 13 bases. CDR3: CASSEARTSGRVGDTQYF. In DNA, the CDR3 is TGTGCCAGCAGTGAAGCCCGGACTAGCGGGAGAGTGGGAGATACGCAGTATTTT. Filled out from reference TRBV2 and TRBJ2-3, the complete variable domain reads EPEVTQTPSHQVTQMGQEVILRCVPISNHLYFYWYRQILGQKVEFLVSFYNNEISEKSEIFDDQFSVERPDGSNFTLKIRSTKLEDSAMYFCASSEARTSGRVGDTQYFGPGTRLTVL.